This entry features one T cell receptor (beta chain) sequence. Its antigen has not been determined. Base quality data are lacking; no much larger clone is found one base away. The library was obtained by the immunoSEQ multiplex PCR assay. RNA was extracted from all samples and reverse transcribed into cDNA as template for TCR sequencing. SuperScript III was used for first-strand cDNA synthesis, primed with a 2:1 mix of oligo-dT and random hexamers. A synthetic immune receptor repertoire was used to assess amplification bias, and residual bias was removed computationally. The paper's data handling went like this. Raw reads were preprocessed to remove errors, and CDR3 was defined by IMGT conventions from the conserved cysteine to phenylalanine. Clonality was calculated as 1 minus Shannon entropy normalized by log2 of the number of productive unique TCRs. Scalp TCRbeta sequences were cross-referenced with sorted blood CD4 and CD8 repertoires so that the CD4 or CD8 identity of scalp clones could be inferred. TCRdb limited this immuneACCESS table to in-frame rearrangements with V and J called. A share of clones is missing; checked studies link under half to unresolved V genes, and the rest is unexplained. The V and J calls and clone size were taken over from that table, and D and trimming were inferred from the DNA. This sample has 200,000 to 250,000 clones in its table, and over 60% of those were observed once. The ten largest clones capture about 4.2% of the sample.

Reading the label with the study, this specimen's time point is: around 29 days on oral tofacitinib. This specimen's treatment or condition label, interpreted: oral pan-JAK inhibitor, 5-10 mg twice daily. Lesional scalp punch biopsies and peripheral blood were obtained from alopecia areata patients. PBMCs were isolated by density centrifugation and stained for CD3, CD4 and CD8, and CD4+ and CD8+ T cells were sorted on a FACSAria. This sample is part of a study of CD8+ T cells in alopecia areata (dated by TCRdb to 2016 to 2018). Background on the whole study: The treated patients took part in an open-label pilot trial in which moderate-to-severe alopecia areata was treated with oral tofacitinib at 5 to 10 mg twice daily. RNA was extracted with the PAXgene miRNA kit for fixed scalp, the miRNeasy kit for PBMCs, and the RNeasy kit for mouse skin. Scalp clonality was compared across normal scalp (n=4), patchy alopecia areata scalp (n=8), and alopecia totalis/universalis scalp (n=8). Tofacitinib was administered for 6 to 18 months, and 6 months of follow-up off drug were then conducted to assess delayed response and recurrence. immunoSEQ multiplex PCR using 35 Vbeta forward primers and 13 Jbeta reverse primers was used to amplify TCRbeta CDR3 regions. Scalp tissue and sorted CD4+ and CD8+ peripheral blood T cells from patchy and totalis/universalis alopecia areata patients and from healthy controls were covered by human TCRbeta sequencing. In both human patients and the C3H/HeJ mouse model, the study applied high-throughput TCRbeta sequencing to look at T cell clonal expansion in alopecia areata. Tofacitinib-treated patients had biopsies at baseline and at 4 and 24 weeks of treatment, with a later scalp biopsy in several patients. For the treated patients, the SALT score, which quantifies what percentage of scalp surface area is affected, served as the measure of disease severity. Beyond this particular receptor, the publication reports: Because the treated cohort was small and had only one nonresponder, larger studies are needed to examine links between baseline CD8+ expansion and response. Scalp clonality and the number of expanded CD8+ clones among the top 100 scalp clones were significantly decreased by tofacitinib. During tofacitinib treatment, many expanded lesional clones remained in scalp and blood, and this persistence may partly explain relapse after treatment is stopped. TCR sequences shared between patients were less clear than in mice, possibly partly because of HLA diversity in the patient population. Unlike mouse skin, where gammadelta T cells dominate, normal human skin contains resident alphabeta T cells that get sequenced too, which complicates analysis of the scalp TCR repertoire. Compared with normal scalp, lesional scalp had higher clonality and more expanded CD8+ clones, particularly in alopecia totalis/universalis, a pattern that suggests antigenic drive.

The sequence was collected from a human donor with alopecia areata. This sample comprised CD4+ T cells sorted from blood, obtained at week 4, from a patient treated with tofacitinib.

For the CDR3, the sequence is CASSHVRGKAGKSNTGELFF. The DNA reads TGCGCCAGCAGCCACGTGAGGGGAAAAGCGGGGAAGTCTAACACCGGGGAGCTGTTTTTT. The chain employs TRBV4-1 and TRBJ2-2, with 7 central nucleotides matching TRBD2. Trimmed from V: 3 bases; trimmed from J: 2 bases; junction bases lacking a gene match: 18. CDR1 MGHRA and CDR2 YSYEKL are derived from the germline V gene. Spanning cysteine to phenylalanine, the CDR3 consists of 20 amino acids. Solely the CDR3 DNA is kept, with 60 bases framed from the first base.